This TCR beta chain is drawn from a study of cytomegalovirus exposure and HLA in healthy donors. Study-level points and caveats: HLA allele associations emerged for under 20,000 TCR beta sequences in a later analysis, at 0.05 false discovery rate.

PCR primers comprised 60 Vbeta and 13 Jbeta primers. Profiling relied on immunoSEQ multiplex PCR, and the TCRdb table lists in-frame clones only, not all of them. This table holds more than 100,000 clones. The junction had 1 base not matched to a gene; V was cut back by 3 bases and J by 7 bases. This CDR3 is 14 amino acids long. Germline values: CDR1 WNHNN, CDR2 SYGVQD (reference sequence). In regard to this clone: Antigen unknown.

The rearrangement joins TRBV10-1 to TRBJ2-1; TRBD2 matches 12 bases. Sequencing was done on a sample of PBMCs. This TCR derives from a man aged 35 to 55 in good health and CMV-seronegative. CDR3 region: CASSDTSGRNEQFF. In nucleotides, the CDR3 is TGCGCCAGCAGTGATACTAGCGGGAGGAATGAGCAGTTCTTC.